A single sample gave rise to the 22 T cell receptor beta chains below, sequenced in a study of T-cell reconstitution after alpha-beta-depleted transplantation in children. Unique molecular identifiers featured in how the TCRbeta library was prepared. TCRdb processed the PCR reads anew with MiXCR; each CDR3 protein has one entry. Here the sample spans fewer than 40,000 distinct CDR3 sequences, around 7% being singletons. Study outcomes and limitations: Alpha-beta T cells about two months after transplant reportedly derived from several hundred expanded graft clones.

Their target antigens are unknown. The specimen comprised peripheral blood, sampled 60 days after TCRalphabeta/CD19-depleted stem cell transplant. The receptors shown here come from a child less than two years old who had a stem cell transplant for acute myeloid leukemia, so the T cells may come from the graft donor.

This clonotype was seen ten or more times. The rearrangement joins TRBV2 to TRBJ2-2, with D perhaps matching TRBD2 (6 bases). CDR1 is SNHLY and CDR2 is FYNNEI in the germline V gene. The CDR3 consists of 12 residues. V was shortened by 4 bases and J by 8 bases, with 8 bases between the two germline ends. CDR3 sequence: CASSGGVGELFF. The CDR3 region has the DNA TGTGCCAGCAGTGGGGGGGTAGGGGAGCTGTTTTTT.

This clonotype was counted ten times or more. The V call is TRBV3-1, the J call TRBJ2-2; 7 bases are a match to TRBD2. V dropped 4 bases and J dropped 0; count of bases not matched to a gene: 2. Germline V CDR1 and CDR2: LGHDT, YNNKEL (reference sequence). This CDR3 comprises 15 residues. In DNA form, the CDR3 reads TGTGCCAGCAGCCTAGGACTAGCGAACACCGGGGAGCTGTTTTTT. Translated, it gives CASSLGLANTGELFF.

This clonotype was observed many times. V usage is TRBV9 and J usage is TRBJ1-2, with D perhaps matching TRBD1 (6 bases). This CDR3 is built from 15 residues. V was cut by 0 bases and J by 3 bases, with 12 bases left in between. Germline V gene lookup returns CDR1 SGDLS and CDR2 YYNGEE. Written as DNA, the CDR3 is TGTGCCAGCAGCGTAGCTTCAGGACAGCACTATGGCTACACCTTC. Its translation: CASSVASGQHYGYTF.

This clonotype occurred many times. V and J are TRBV9 and TRBJ1-2, with D tentatively TRBD1 (6 bases). Trimming pared 0 bases from V and 3 bases from J, leaving 9 bases between. The length of the CDR3 is 14 residues. Germline CDR1 is SGDLS and CDR2 is YYNGEE. The CDR3 region is CASSVGNRDYGYTF. CDR3 in DNA: TGTGCCAGCAGCGTAGGGAACAGGGACTATGGCTACACCTTC.

The chain links TRBV2 to TRBJ2-1; 8 bases match TRBD2. This CDR3 region has 15 residues. Germline CDR1 SNHLY, CDR2 FYNNEI. Unmatched junction bases numbered 6, after V lost 7 bases and J lost 1 base. The CDR3 DNA reads as TGTGCCAGCAAGATCGGGACTAGGTCCTACAATGAGCAGTTCTTC. Translation: CASKIGTRSYNEQFF.

This clonotype has ten or more counts. The V call is TRBV28, the J call TRBJ2-7; 12 bases are shared with TRBD2. V trimming: 4 bases; J trimming: 2 bases; junction bases outside the gene matches: 3. From germline, CDR1 is MDHEN and CDR2 SYDVKM. The CDR3 totals 15 residues. The CDR3 protein is CASSSLAGGPYEQYF. CDR3 DNA sequence: TGTGCCAGCAGTTCACTAGCGGGAGGTCCCTACGAGCAGTACTTC.

This clonotype came up many times. The chain combines TRBV5-6 with TRBJ2-3, with D uncertain. The CDR3 loop spans 12 amino acids. Trimming removed 1 base from V and 4 bases from J, with 4 bases in between. In germline, CDR1 is SGHDT, CDR2 YYEEEE. Here the CDR3 reads CASSLPPDTQYF. The CDR3 bases are TGTGCCAGCAGCTTGCCCCCAGATACGCAGTATTTT.

This clonotype was seen at least ten times. This chain links TRBV9 with TRBJ2-3; the match to TRBD2 covers 9 bases. Per the germline V gene, CDR1 is SGDLS and CDR2 is YYNGEE. Trimming took 2 bases from V and 5 from J; bases not matched to a gene: 6. The CDR3 is made up of 15 amino acids. The CDR3 protein is CASSVGGRAKDTQYF. The CDR3 DNA reads as TGTGCCAGCAGCGTGGGCGGGAGGGCCAAAGATACGCAGTATTTT.

There are many counts of this clonotype. V and J are TRBV30 and TRBJ2-1; 12 positions agree with TRBD2. The CDR3 is 17 residues long. Germline trimming cut 4 bases from V and 3 bases from J; bases unmatched to any gene: 10. The germline V gene encodes CDR1 GTSNPN and CDR2 SVGIG (reference sequence). CDR3: CAWTGVTSGGHYNEQFF. CDR3 nucleotides: TGTGCCTGGACCGGAGTGACTAGCGGGGGACACTACAATGAGCAGTTCTTC.

This clonotype occurred many times. This chain joins TRBV30 and TRBJ2-5; D is ambiguous. CDR1 is GTSNPN, CDR2 SVGIG, per germline (reference sequence). CDR3 size: 14 residues. V was clipped by 0 bases and J by 4 bases, with 12 bases between them. Here the CDR3 DNA reads TGTGCCTGGAGTGTGAGAAGGGTAGCAGAGACCCAGTACTTC. Residues: CAWSVRRVAETQYF.

By share, this clonotype counts as medium-sized (0.01 to 0.1%). The rearrangement uses TRBV14 and TRBJ1-3; weak D call: TRBD1 (6 bases). Germline assignment: CDR1 SGHDN and CDR2 FVKESK. Trimming cost V 3 bases and J 0 bases, with 12 bases left between them. The CDR3 loop spans 16 amino acids. CDR3 protein: CASSQIGQHSGNTIYF. The CDR3 bases are TGTGCCAGCAGCCAGATCGGACAGCACTCTGGAAACACCATATATTTT.

The sample holds many counts of this clonotype. The J gene is TRBJ2-7, the V gene TRBV6-5, with TRBD2 identical over 11 bases. The CDR3 runs to 14 residues. J gave up 3 bases and V 2 bases, and 0 bases lay outside the gene matches. Germline CDR1 reads MNHEY; CDR2 reads SVGAGI. The CDR3 DNA reads TGTGCCAGCAGTTACGGGACTAGCGGCTACGAGCAGTACTTC. It specifies CASSYGTSGYEQYF.

This chain joins TRBV7-2 and TRBJ2-7, with TRBD1 matching 10 bases. There are 15 residues in the CDR3. The junction had 8 bases not matched to a gene; V was cut back by 5 bases and J by 4 bases. Germline V gene sequence: CDR1 SGHTA, CDR2 FQGNSA. CDR3 DNA sequence: TGTGCCAGCAGCCCCACGGGACAGGGGTGGTACGAGCAGTACTTC. Protein product: CASSPTGQGWYEQYF.

This clonotype showed up many times. The V gene is TRBV27, the J gene TRBJ1-5; 8 bases align to TRBD1. The trim removed 2 bases at V and 2 bases at J, leaving 5 bases unmatched. This CDR3 is built from 16 residues. Germline values: CDR1 MNHEY, CDR2 SMNVEV (reference sequence). CDR3 bases: TGTGCCAGCAGTTTAGCAGGGGGCGCGGGCAATCAGCCCCAGCATTTT. It translates to CASSLAGGAGNQPQHF.

This clonotype was counted many times. For the CDR3, the DNA is TGTGCCAGCAGCCAACGTCCGGGACAAAACACTGAAGCTTTCTTT. Its translation: CASSQRPGQNTEAFF. The rearrangement joins TRBV3-1 to TRBJ1-1, with a tentative D call TRBD1 (6 bases). Trimming stripped 2 bases from V and 2 bases from J, with 12 bases between. This CDR3 is 15 amino acids long. Germline lookup yields CDR1 LGHDT and CDR2 YNNKEL (reference sequence).

This clonotype was seen repeatedly, ten times or more. V usage is TRBV20-1 and J usage is TRBJ1-6; 7 positions match TRBD1. Per the germline V gene, CDR1 is DFQATT and CDR2 is SNEGSKA (reference sequence). The CDR3 has 14 residues. V was pared by 5 bases and J by 7 bases, with 8 bases of the junction left unmatched. As DNA, the CDR3 is TGCAGTGCTCTCGGGGACAGCTTCAATTCACCCCTCCACTTT. Translated, it gives CSALGDSFNSPLHF.

There are many counts of this clonotype. The chain joins TRBV6-1 to TRBJ1-5; TRBD1 might be the D (6 bases). Germline assignment: CDR1 MNHNS and CDR2 SASEGT. The CDR3 contains 15 residues. Trimming left V 5 bases short and J 2 bases short, with 13 bases between. The CDR3 loop reads CASSPTGDGNQPQHF. CDR3 coding DNA: TGTGCCAGCAGTCCGACAGGAGACGGCAATCAGCCCCAGCATTTT.

This clonotype was counted ten times or more. The chain is built from TRBV4-2 and TRBJ1-5; no definite D call. This CDR3 comprises 17 residues. Trimming left V 1 base short and J 2 bases short, with 15 bases between. Per germline, CDR1 LGHNA and CDR2 YNFKEQ. CDR3 sequence: CASSQGRVMIGNQPQHF. DNA for the CDR3: TGTGCCAGCAGCCAAGGAAGGGTAATGATCGGCAATCAGCCCCAGCATTTT.

This clonotype was found many times. V gene TRBV28 combines with J gene TRBJ1-2; D gene unclear. The CDR3 runs to 13 residues. From germline, CDR1 is MDHEN and CDR2 SYDVKM. The V end was cut by 2 bases, the J end by 9 bases, with 13 bases between. The CDR3, as DNA: TGTGCCAGCAGTTTAATGGGAGTTGCTAGCTACACCTTC. Translation gives CASSLMGVASYTF.

This clonotype has ten or more counts. The chain recombines TRBV7-2 with TRBJ2-7, with 7 bases that match TRBD1. Germline V gene lookup returns CDR1 SGHTA and CDR2 FQGNSA. The length of the CDR3 is 15 residues. Losses at the gene ends were 0 bases for V and 4 bases for J; bases not matched to a gene: 6. CDR3 region: CASSLAGGPKYEQYF. The CDR3 bases are TGTGCCAGCAGCTTAGCAGGGGGCCCTAAGTACGAGCAGTACTTC.

This clonotype was seen a handful of times. This chain uses TRBV7-6 with TRBJ2-7; D may match TRBD1 or TRBD2 (5 bases each). This CDR3 has 13 residues. Germline values: CDR1 SGHVS, CDR2 FNYEAQ. Trimming pared 5 bases from V and 3 bases from J, leaving 11 bases between. DNA for the CDR3: TGTGCCAGCAGCACGGGACCGCTCTACGAGCAGTACTTC. The encoded protein is CASSTGPLYEQYF.

This clonotype came up many times. The genes are TRBV6-1 and TRBJ1-1; 9 bases agree with TRBD1. Trimming cost V 6 bases and J 1 base; bases outside gene matches: 3. The germline gives CDR1 MNHNS, CDR2 SASEGT. The CDR3 length is 14 residues. CDR3 nucleotide sequence: TGTGCCAGCAGACCGGGACAGGGGAACACTGAAGCTTTCTTT. This sequence encodes CASRPGQGNTEAFF.